Here is one T cell receptor beta chain with its context. Antigen specificity is unknown. This sample stems from a study of cytomegalovirus exposure and HLA in healthy donors. Regarding the study as a whole: Most likely, a cluster of highly shared sequence variants arose as a sequencing artifact. A later analysis found most CMV-associated TCR beta chains apparently HLA-restricted. It was assumed in the presence/absence analyses that sequencing depth was roughly uniform across donors.

Both 60 Vbeta primers and 13 Jbeta primers went into the PCR. Profiled with immunoSEQ multiplex PCR; TCRdb holds only in-frame clones, not every one. The sample has 25,000 to 40,000 clones; the top ten hold 4.5% to 5.5%. This CDR3 contains 20 residues. The V and J ends lost 0 bases and 0 bases, in that order; junction bases with no gene match: 9. Germline V gene data show CDR1 as MRHNA and CDR2 as SNTAGT. Nominally healthy donors were sampled, though unrecorded immune exposures were likely. The TCR sequence derives from a female donor in good health and CMV-seronegative. This rearrangement joins TRBV6-4 to TRBJ1-5; TRBD1 aligns across 12 bases. The sample comprised PBMCs. The CDR3 sequence is CASSDSWDRGQRHSNQPQHF. The DNA for the CDR3 is TGTGCCAGCAGTGACTCTTGGGACAGGGGGCAAAGGCATAGCAATCAGCCCCAGCATTTT.